Presented here are 31 T cell receptor beta chains from one specimen sequenced in a study of T cell responses to AZD1222 COVID-19 vaccine. Data came from immunoSEQ multiplex PCR; TCRdb stores just in-frame clones and leaves some out. This table has about 140,000 clones, about 93% appearing once. Sequencing was performed on peripheral blood, taken on day 0 of AZD1222 vaccination. These receptors all come from an adult in good health.

The chain carries TRBV6-5 and TRBJ1-4, with D hard to call. The CDR3 consists of 12 residues. The germline CDR1 and CDR2 sequences are MNHEY and SVGAGI. V was shortened by 6 bases and J by 7 bases, with 9 bases between the two germline ends. The DNA of the CDR3 is TGTGCCAGCAGCCAGGTAGCTGAAAAACTGTTTTTT. It encodes CASSQVAEKLFF.

The rearrangement joins TRBV7-2 to TRBJ1-5; the D is unclear. Looked up from germline, CDR1 is SGHTA and CDR2 is FQGNSA. This CDR3 is 16 amino acids long. Between the trimmed V and J ends, which lost 1 base and 3 bases, there was a span of 13 bases. CDR3 residues: CASSLVGNPNNQPQHF. The DNA for the CDR3 is TGTGCCAGCAGCTTAGTAGGGAACCCGAACAATCAGCCCCAGCATTTT.

The chain combines TRBV30 with TRBJ1-2; D gene uncertain. The V gene's germline CDR1 is GTSNPN and CDR2 SVGIG (reference sequence). CDR3 size: 15 residues. The V end lost 3 bases, the J end lost 5 bases, and 19 bases lay between the germline ends. CDR3 in amino acids: CAWSVAGHRPYGYTF. The CDR3 DNA reads TGTGCCTGGAGCGTTGCCGGGCATAGGCCTTATGGCTACACCTTC.

The chain recombines TRBV19 with TRBJ2-1; D is unresolved. CDR1 is LNHDA, CDR2 SQIVND, per germline (reference sequence). The V gene lost 4 bases and the J gene lost 4 bases, with 8 bases spanning the gap. This CDR3 is 13 amino acids long. This CDR3 reads CASSTAKYNEQFF. CDR3 sequence (DNA): TGTGCCAGTAGTACCGCGAAATACAATGAGCAGTTCTTC.

This clone was detected only once. V is TRBV7-2 and J is TRBJ1-2; no definite D call. In germline, CDR1 is SGHTA, CDR2 FQGNSA. With 0 bases removed from V and 6 bases from J, the gap between germline ends came to 8 bases. The CDR3 contains 13 residues. CDR3 amino acids: CASSLAHSDGYTF. The DNA of the CDR3 is TGTGCCAGCAGCTTAGCGCACTCGGATGGCTACACCTTC.

The V gene is TRBV12-3 or TRBV12-4, the J gene TRBJ1-1, with TRBD1 as a possible D gene (5 bases). V was clipped by 6 bases and J by 7 bases, with 15 bases between them. The CDR3 length is 13 residues. CDR3: CASSLDSAVEAFF. CDR3 nucleotide sequence: TGTGCCAGCAGCCTAGACAGCGCCGTTGAAGCTTTCTTT.

The chain carries TRBV7-9 and TRBJ1-5; no reliable D call. CDR1 is SEHNR, CDR2 FQNEAQ, per germline (reference sequence). The V end was cut by 5 bases, the J end by 4 bases, with 9 bases between. The CDR3 loop spans 13 amino acids. The CDR3 sequence: CASSGFGNQPQHF. CDR3 DNA sequence: TGTGCCAGCAGCGGGTTTGGTAATCAGCCCCAGCATTTT.

J is TRBJ1-2 and V is TRBV7-9; a possible D gene is TRBD1 (5 bases). CDR1 and CDR2 (germline): SEHNR, FQNEAQ (reference sequence). The V end was cut by 1 base, the J end by 2 bases, with 8 bases between. CDR3 length: 14 amino acids. As DNA, the CDR3 is TGTGCCAGCAGCTTAGGGGGCGCGAACTATGGCTACACCTTC. This gives the protein CASSLGGANYGYTF. The complete variable domain, with remaining parts taken from reference TRBV7-9 and TRBJ1-2, reads DTGVSQNPRHKITKRGQNVTFRCDPISEHNRLYWYRQTLGQGPEFLTYFQNEAQLEKSRLLSDRFSAERPKGSFSTLEIQRTEQGDSAMYLCASSLGGANYGYTFGSGTRLTVV.

The rearrangement uses TRBV6-5 and TRBJ1-1; a weak D match, TRBD1 (5 bases). Germline V gene data show CDR1 as MNHEY and CDR2 as SVGAGI. V was trimmed by 10 bases and J by 0 bases, leaving 12 bases between them. CDR3 size: 13 residues. In DNA, the CDR3 is TGTGCCACCACGGGACTCATGAACACTGAAGCTTTCTTT. This codes for CATTGLMNTEAFF.

J is TRBJ1-4 and V is TRBV30; the D is unclear. The CDR3 loop spans 13 amino acids. Germline V CDR1 and CDR2: GTSNPN, SVGIG (reference sequence). CDR3 residues: CAAGLVYDEKLFF. The CDR3 bases are TGTGCGGCTGGGCTGGTTTACGATGAAAAACTGTTTTTT.

The chain combines TRBV5-1 with TRBJ1-1; weak D call: TRBD1 (5 bases). Per the germline V gene, CDR1 is SGHRS and CDR2 is YFSETQ. This CDR3 has 14 amino acids. V shed 4 bases and J shed 5 bases, with 15 bases lying between them. The CDR3 here is CASSPGHGGTEAFF. The CDR3 bases are TGCGCCAGCAGCCCAGGACACGGAGGTACTGAAGCTTTCTTT.

This chain connects TRBV18 to TRBJ1-6; 11 nucleotides agree with TRBD1. The CDR3 contains 18 residues. V was pared by 1 base and J by 5 bases, with 7 bases of the junction left unmatched. Germline lookup yields CDR1 KGHSH and CDR2 LQKENI. The CDR3 sequence is CASSPRPGTGGNNSPLHF. The CDR3 nucleotides read TGTGCCAGCTCACCACGCCCCGGGACAGGGGGAAATAATTCACCCCTCCACTTT. The variable domain in full, with the rest retrieved from reference TRBV18 and TRBJ1-6, is NAGVMQNPRHLVRRRGQEARLRCSPMKGHSHVYWYRQLPEEGLKFMVYLQKENIIDESGMPKERFSAEFPKEGPSILRIQQVVRGDSAAYFCASSPRPGTGGNNSPLHFGNGTRLTVT.

The chain is built from TRBV4-3 and TRBJ2-3; no reliable D call. V was cut by 0 bases and J by 5 bases, with 9 bases left in between. Germline lookup yields CDR1 LGHNA and CDR2 YSLEER. The length of the CDR3 is 14 residues. The CDR3 sequence: CASSQDPRRDTQYF. The CDR3 DNA follows: TGCGCCAGCAGCCAAGATCCCCGACGAGATACGCAGTATTTT.

The V and J genes are TRBV6-2 or TRBV6-3 and TRBJ2-7; D gene ambiguous. V lost 0 bases to trimming and J lost 5 bases, with 11 bases between them. The CDR3 consists of 14 residues. Germline assignment: CDR1 MNHEY and CDR2 SVGEGT. The CDR3 DNA follows: TGTGCCAGCAGTTACTCCGATCTCAGGAACGAGCAGTACTTC. Protein product: CASSYSDLRNEQYF.

This sequence joins TRBV14 and TRBJ1-2, with TRBD1 matching over 10 bases. The CDR3 is 17 residues long. The V gene end was trimmed by 0 bases and the J gene end by 8 bases; junction bases not matched to a gene: 12. The germline gives CDR1 SGHDN, CDR2 FVKESK. CDR3 region: CASSQDALRQGAQGYTF. Here the CDR3 DNA reads TGTGCCAGCAGCCAAGATGCCCTTAGACAGGGGGCGCAGGGCTACACCTTC.

V and J are TRBV13 and TRBJ2-1; perhaps TRBD2 as D (6 bases). Germline V gene sequence: CDR1 PRHDT, CDR2 FYEKMQ (reference sequence). The germline V and J ends were trimmed by 2 bases and 4 bases, with 15 bases remaining between them. The CDR3 runs to 16 residues. The CDR3 region has the DNA TGTGCCAGCAGCTTAACGGGAGATCGGGGGTACAATGAGCAGTTCTTC. It is translated as CASSLTGDRGYNEQFF.

V gene TRBV7-9 combines with J gene TRBJ1-1; D remains ambiguous. V lost 4 bases, J lost 5 bases, and 20 bases lay in between. The CDR3 has 16 amino acids. Germline-derived CDR1 and CDR2 are SEHNR and FQNEAQ (reference sequence). This CDR3 is CASSSSIGSGLTEAFF. As DNA, the CDR3 is TGTGCCAGCAGCTCCAGTATTGGCAGCGGGTTGACTGAAGCTTTCTTT.

The chain recombines TRBV11-3 with TRBJ2-5; a weak D match, TRBD2 (7 bases). V lost 5 bases and J 6 bases, leaving 16 bases between the germline ends. CDR1 is SGHNT and CDR2 is YENEEA in the germline V gene. This CDR3 has 14 amino acids. The CDR3 nucleotides read TGTGCCAGCAGCCCGTCCATCGGGGGGCAGACCCAGTACTTC. It yields the protein CASSPSIGGQTQYF.

V gene TRBV30 combines with J gene TRBJ1-3; D gene ambiguous. Germline values: CDR1 GTSNPN, CDR2 SVGIG (reference sequence). Trimming cost V 1 base and J 0 bases, with 4 bases left between them. This CDR3 is 13 amino acids long. Here the CDR3 reads CAWSEYSGNTIYF. DNA of the CDR3: TGTGCCTGGAGTGAATACTCTGGAAACACCATATATTTT. Using reference TRBV30 and TRBJ1-3 for the parts outside the CDR3, the full variable domain is SQTIHQWPATLVQPVGSPLSLECTVEGTSNPNLYWYRQAAGRGLQLLFYSVGIGQISSEVPQNLSASRPQDRQFILSSKKLLLSDSGFYLCAWSEYSGNTIYFGEGSWLTVV.

This clone was picked up one time. CDR3 sequence (DNA): TGTGCCAGCAGTTCGGACGGGAACACTGAAGCTTTCTTT. This encodes CASSSDGNTEAFF. This sequence joins TRBV28 and TRBJ1-1; D is unresolved. Germline CDR1 MDHEN, CDR2 SYDVKM. The V gene lost 4 bases and the J gene lost 1 base, with 7 bases spanning the gap. The CDR3 length is 13 residues.

The J gene is TRBJ1-4, the V gene TRBV5-1; 7 bases line up with TRBD1. Germline CDR1 SGHRS, CDR2 YFSETQ. The CDR3 totals 14 residues. Trimming at V came to 0 bases and at J to 7 bases, leaving 3 bases not matched to a gene. In DNA form, the CDR3 reads TGCGCCAGCAGCTTGGGGGACAGCCGTGAAAAACTGTTTTTT. Translating it yields CASSLGDSREKLFF.

The chain carries TRBV7-9 and TRBJ1-5, with D possibly TRBD1 on 6 matching bases. There are 14 residues in the CDR3. Trimming pared 5 bases from V and 7 bases from J, leaving 15 bases between. CDR1 is SEHNR and CDR2 is FQNEAQ in the germline V gene (reference sequence). CDR3 sequence reads: CASSESTGPQPQHF. CDR3 nucleotides: TGTGCCAGCAGCGAGAGTACAGGGCCCCAGCCCCAGCATTTT.

The V gene is TRBV7-9, the J gene TRBJ1-4; TRBD1 is a possible D gene (6 bases). Germline V CDR1 and CDR2: SEHNR, FQNEAQ (reference sequence). Trimming took off 5 bases at V and 7 bases at J, with 14 bases between the two ends. This CDR3 is built from 14 residues. CDR3: CASSPWGAGEKLFF. CDR3 coding DNA: TGTGCCAGCAGCCCCTGGGGGGCGGGTGAAAAACTGTTTTTT.

This sequence joins TRBV15 and TRBJ1-2; the match to TRBD1 covers 11 bases. V dropped 5 bases and J dropped 4; count of bases not matched to a gene: 6. CDR1 and CDR2 (germline): LNHNV, YYDKDF (reference sequence). The CDR3 is made up of 15 amino acids. For the CDR3, the DNA is TGTGCCACCAGCGGAAGGACAGGGGGCCTCTATGGCTACACCTTC. Translation: CATSGRTGGLYGYTF.

This sequence joins TRBV7-2 and TRBJ2-1, with 7 bases lining up with TRBD1. The CDR3 is made up of 15 amino acids. With V trimmed by 5 bases and J by 3 bases, 7 bases remained unmatched. CDR1 is SGHTA, CDR2 FQGNSA, per germline. In nucleotides, the CDR3 is TGTGCCAGCAGCCGCCGGGACAGAGTCTACAATGAGCAGTTCTTC. Its translation: CASSRRDRVYNEQFF.

The chain recombines TRBV14 with TRBJ1-2; D uncertain. The CDR3 contains 16 residues. In germline, CDR1 is SGHDN, CDR2 FVKESK. The germline V and J ends were trimmed by 1 base and 0 bases, with 12 bases remaining between them. DNA of the CDR3: TGTGCCAGCAGCCAAGGGTCTAAGGGATCTAACTATGGCTACACCTTC. Translated: CASSQGSKGSNYGYTF.

The gene calls are TRBV5-1 and TRBJ1-1, with TRBD1 matching over 9 bases. CDR3 length: 17 amino acids. Germline-derived CDR1 and CDR2 are SGHRS and YFSETQ. With V trimmed by 4 bases and J by 1 base, 11 bases remained unmatched. CDR3 DNA sequence: TGCGCCAGCAGCCAGGACAGGGGTATCCCACGGAACACTGAAGCTTTCTTT. Translated, it gives CASSQDRGIPRNTEAFF.

This chain connects TRBV7-2 to TRBJ1-6; TRBD1 matches at 7 bases. CDR1 is SGHTA, CDR2 FQGNSA, per germline. Germline trimming cut 3 bases from V and 5 bases from J; bases unmatched to any gene: 4. The CDR3 has 15 residues. DNA of the CDR3: TGTGCCAGCAGCTTCACCGGGACAGATAATTCACCCCTCCACTTT. Translating gives CASSFTGTDNSPLHF. The full variable domain, rest sourced from reference TRBV7-2 and TRBJ1-6, is GAGVSQSPSNKVTEKGKDVELRCDPISGHTALYWYRQSLGQGLEFLIYFQGNSAPDKSGLPSDRFSAERTGGSVSTLTIQRTQQEDSAVYLCASSFTGTDNSPLHFGNGTRLTVT.

V is TRBV19 and J is TRBJ1-1; D perhaps matches TRBD1 (6 bases). V lost 4 bases and J 10 bases, leaving 13 bases between the germline ends. CDR3 size: 12 residues. The germline V gene encodes CDR1 LNHDA and CDR2 SQIVND (reference sequence). The CDR3 protein is CASSTTGYGAFF. The CDR3 DNA reads TGTGCCAGTAGTACCACAGGGTATGGAGCTTTCTTT.

The rearrangement uses TRBV6-2 or TRBV6-3 and TRBJ1-5; tentative D call: TRBD1 (6 bases). CDR3 length: 15 amino acids. Between the trimmed V and J ends, which lost 6 bases and 2 bases, there was a span of 14 bases. Per the germline V gene, CDR1 is MNHEY and CDR2 is SVGEGT. The CDR3 here is CASSAGVGGNQPQHF. The CDR3 DNA reads TGTGCCAGCAGCGCAGGGGTTGGGGGCAATCAGCCCCAGCATTTT.

This chain uses TRBV12-5 with TRBJ1-1; the D gene is possibly TRBD1 (6 bases). CDR3 length equals 13 residues. Germline V lookup: CDR1 LGHNT, CDR2 FRNRAP. V lost 11 bases and J lost 3, with 16 bases in between. Here the CDR3 DNA reads TGTGCTTCTCGCGGGGCAGGGGACACTGAAGCTTTCTTT. Residues: CASRGAGDTEAFF.